This passage covers 19 T cell receptor beta chains from one sample sequenced in a study of technical replicates of blood from a few donors (dated by TCRdb to about 2017). The library was made by the immunoSEQ multiplex PCR assay. Here the immuneACCESS table is served through TCRdb, limited to in-frame sequences with V and J called. Missing clones are a known gap in these copies; in checked studies unresolved V genes cover under half, and the rest lacks a known reason. Here the sample has 65,000 to 95,000 clones; about 86% occur a single time. Roughly 4.9% of the sample is held by the ten biggest clonotypes. Source material: PBMCs. These receptor sequences come from a human donor in good health. Some clones in this sample may be carry-over from other donors' samples.

The rearrangement links TRBV9 to TRBJ2-4; D possibly corresponds to TRBD2 (6 bases). The CDR3 totals 16 residues. Germline CDR1 and CDR2: SGDLS and YYNGEE. V lost 3 bases and J 9 bases, leaving 22 bases between the germline ends. CDR3 nucleotide sequence: TGTGCCAGCAGCGACCCGGGCGGGATAAATGAAGGCATTCAGTACTTC. Its translation is CASSDPGGINEGIQYF.

The gene calls are TRBV7-2 and TRBJ1-1; D is undetermined. The germline V and J ends were trimmed by 3 bases and 5 bases, with 7 bases remaining between them. Per germline, CDR1 SGHTA and CDR2 FQGNSA. The CDR3 covers 12 residues. CDR3 in DNA: TGTGCCAGCAGCTTCTCCAGGACTGAAGCTTTCTTT. Translation: CASSFSRTEAFF.

The chain links TRBV6-5 to TRBJ2-7, with a weak D call TRBD2 (6 bases). There are 13 residues in the CDR3. The germline V gene encodes CDR1 MNHEY and CDR2 SVGAGI. V was shortened by 10 bases and J by 5 bases, with 18 bases between the two germline ends. CDR3 DNA sequence: TGTGCCACCGCAGGAGGGGAAACGAACGAGCAGTACTTC. It encodes CATAGGETNEQYF.

The rearrangement joins TRBV2 to TRBJ2-2; D may be TRBD1 (6 bases). The CDR3 loop spans 15 amino acids. Germline V gives CDR1 SNHLY, CDR2 FYNNEI. Trimming cost V 7 bases and J 5 bases, with 17 bases left between them. CDR3 protein: CASTREGQGTGELFF. CDR3 DNA: TGTGCCAGCACCCGAGAGGGCCAGGGGACCGGGGAGCTGTTTTTT. Based on the CDR3 plus reference TRBV2 and TRBJ2-2, the full variable domain is EPEVTQTPSHQVTQMGQEVILRCVPISNHLYFYWYRQILGQKVEFLVSFYNNEISEKSEIFDDQFSVERPDGSNFTLKIRSTKLEDSAMYFCASTREGQGTGELFFGEGSRLTVL.

This chain uses TRBV18 with TRBJ2-1; 14 positions match TRBD2. With V trimmed by 3 bases and J by 2 bases, 18 bases remained unmatched. The CDR3 length is 22 residues. Germline CDR1 and CDR2: KGHSH and LQKENI. The CDR3 reads CASSPEGSGTSGSGGPYNEQFF. CDR3 in DNA: TGTGCCAGCTCACCTGAAGGGTCCGGGACTAGCGGGAGCGGGGGACCCTACAATGAGCAGTTCTTC. Filled out from reference TRBV18 and TRBJ2-1, the complete variable domain reads NAGVMQNPRHLVRRRGQEARLRCSPMKGHSHVYWYRQLPEEGLKFMVYLQKENIIDESGMPKERFSAEFPKEGPSILRIQQVVRGDSAAYFCASSPEGSGTSGSGGPYNEQFFGPGTRLTVL.

The CDR3 nucleotides are TGTGCCAGCAGCTTAGGGCAGGGACTCGAGCAGTACTTC. Its protein product is CASSLGQGLEQYF. This chain joins TRBV7-9 and TRBJ2-7; perhaps TRBD2 as D (6 bases). This CDR3 is built from 13 residues. With 1 base removed from V and 6 bases from J, the gap between germline ends came to 10 bases. CDR1 SEHNR and CDR2 FQNEAQ come from the germline V gene (reference sequence).

The chain couples TRBV7-9 to TRBJ2-7; maybe TRBD2 (6 bases). Trimming removed 3 bases at V and 2 bases at J, with 14 bases between. The CDR3 runs to 15 residues. The germline V gene encodes CDR1 SEHNR and CDR2 FQNEAQ (reference sequence). The CDR3 sequence is CASSLGEAETYEQYF. Written as DNA, the CDR3 is TGTGCCAGCAGCTTGGGGGAGGCGGAAACCTACGAGCAGTACTTC.

This clone was observed once. The rearrangement uses TRBV9 and TRBJ1-4; D unresolved. The CDR3 consists of 14 residues. Germline loops: CDR1 SGDLS, CDR2 YYNGEE. Trimming shortened V by 4 bases and J by 5 bases, and 12 bases separated the two germline ends. The DNA for the CDR3 is TGTGCCAGCAGCTCTCAGGTCGGAAATGAAAAACTGTTTTTT. This gives the protein CASSSQVGNEKLFF.

The chain combines TRBV4-3 with TRBJ2-7; 8 bases line up with TRBD2. V dropped 1 base and J dropped 5; count of bases not matched to a gene: 4. CDR1 LGHNA and CDR2 YSLEER come from the germline V gene. The CDR3 runs to 14 residues. CDR3 sequence reads: CASSQAAGDNEQYF. Here the CDR3 DNA reads TGCGCCAGCAGCCAAGCAGCGGGAGATAACGAGCAGTACTTC.

The V and J genes are TRBV4-1 and TRBJ2-5; D remains ambiguous. CDR1 is MGHRA and CDR2 is YSYEKL in the germline V gene. V lost 5 bases to trimming and J lost 5 bases, with 21 bases between them. This CDR3 comprises 16 residues. This CDR3 reads CASSGRSTPEHETQYF. The CDR3 coding sequence is TGCGCCAGCAGCGGTCGCTCTACGCCTGAGCATGAGACCCAGTACTTC.

This chain connects TRBV29-1 to TRBJ2-2; D remains unclear. V lost 4 bases and J lost 4, with 13 bases in between. The CDR3 runs 14 residues. The germline gives CDR1 SQVTM, CDR2 ANQGSEA. In DNA, the CDR3 is TGCAGCGTTGGAGAGGTGTCGGGCACCGGGGAGCTGTTTTTT. Its translation is CSVGEVSGTGELFF.

CDR3 coding DNA: TGTGCCAGCAGTTACCCGACAGGGGGGGTCGGGGAGCTGTTTTTT. Its translation is CASSYPTGGVGELFF. The genes are TRBV6-6 and TRBJ2-2; the match to TRBD1 covers 9 bases. Losses at the gene ends were 2 bases for V and 7 bases for J; bases not matched to a gene: 5. CDR3 size: 15 residues. The germline gives CDR1 MNHNY, CDR2 SVGAGI (reference sequence).

This clone was detected a few times. The DNA of the CDR3 is TGTGCCAGCAGCTTAGCCGGGATAACCTCAGAACTCTTCTCCTACAATGAGCAGTTCTTC. Residues: CASSLAGITSELFSYNEQFF. This chain joins TRBV13 and TRBJ2-1, with D maybe TRBD2 (5 bases). The germline V and J ends were trimmed by 1 base and 0 bases, with 22 bases remaining between them. Germline-derived CDR1 and CDR2 are PRHDT and FYEKMQ (reference sequence). CDR3 length: 20 residues.

The V call is TRBV6-5, the J call TRBJ2-3, with a weak D call TRBD1 (5 bases). In germline, CDR1 is MNHEY, CDR2 SVGAGI. The CDR3 is made up of 11 amino acids. Trimming stripped 9 bases from V and 5 bases from J, with 9 bases between. This CDR3 is CARDQGDTQYF. In DNA form, the CDR3 reads TGTGCCAGAGATCAGGGAGATACGCAGTATTTT.

The V and J genes are TRBV4-3 and TRBJ1-4; 10 bases align to TRBD1. The CDR3 loop spans 15 amino acids. Looked up from germline, CDR1 is LGHNA and CDR2 is YSLEER. The V and J ends lost 1 base and 7 bases, in that order; junction bases with no gene match: 3. This CDR3 reads CASSQAWTGGEKLFF. The CDR3 DNA follows: TGCGCCAGCAGCCAAGCGTGGACAGGGGGTGAAAAACTGTTTTTT.

This clone occurred once. The chain recombines TRBV18 with TRBJ1-2, with D hard to call. The germline V gene has CDR1 KGHSH and CDR2 LQKENI. Between the trimmed V and J ends, which lost 6 bases and 5 bases, there was a span of 13 bases. The CDR3 runs to 13 residues. The CDR3 DNA sequence: TGTGCCAGCTCGCGCGGGGAGGCATATGGCTACACCTTC. This encodes CASSRGEAYGYTF.

The count of this clone is one. The chain is built from TRBV19 and TRBJ2-3; 9 nucleotides match TRBD1. This CDR3 is built from 15 residues. The V and J ends lost 4 bases and 3 bases, in that order; junction bases with no gene match: 5. Germline CDR1 LNHDA, CDR2 SQIVND (reference sequence). The CDR3 nucleotides are TGTGCCAGTAGTACGACAGGGGGTTTTACAGATACGCAGTATTTT. Translated: CASSTTGGFTDTQYF.

This chain uses TRBV2 with TRBJ2-1, with D unresolved. The V gene's germline CDR1 is SNHLY and CDR2 FYNNEI. Trimming pared 5 bases from V and 3 bases from J, leaving 14 bases between. CDR3 size: 15 residues. CDR3 sequence reads: CASSIMSPFYNEQFF. For the CDR3, the DNA is TGTGCCAGCAGTATTATGAGCCCCTTCTACAATGAGCAGTTCTTC.

The chain links TRBV11-3 to TRBJ2-7, with 10 bases identical to TRBD1. J was trimmed by 6 bases and V by 5 bases; bases with no gene match: 1. The CDR3 has 12 residues. Per the germline V gene, CDR1 is SGHNT and CDR2 is YENEEA. The CDR3 nucleotides read TGTGCCAGCAGCCGACAGGGGGCCGAGCAGTACTTC. Residues: CASSRQGAEQYF.